Listed below are T cell receptor beta chains from one sample, sequenced in a study of T-cell memory formation after mild COVID-19. TCRdb re-derived calls from the 5' RACE reads in MiXCR, one entry per CDR3 protein. The table records approximately 340,000 distinct CDR3 sequences, approximately 15% of them present only once. Sequencing was done on a sample of PBMCs or a T cell subset sorted from them (not recorded which). The receptors stem from a man between 18 and 35 years old who had mild COVID-19 (a few samples of this study predate the infection). Cell type and time point are not known. The CDR3 runs from the conserved cysteine through the conserved F or W. D genes are given only for firm matches. Not every row has a clone size; where given, it reads once, few, many or a size class.

CDR3nt,CDR3aa,d_gene,j_gene,v_gene,abundance
TGTGCCAGCAGCTTGACGCCTGATAACTATGGCTACACCTTC,CASSLTPDNYGYTF,NA,TRBJ1-2,TRBV5-6,few
TGTGCCAGCAGTTACAAGGGCTATGGCTACACCTTC,CASSYKGYGYTF,NA,TRBJ1-2,TRBV6-5,NA
TGTGCCAGCACCACGACCCAGGGAAACTCCAATGAGCAGTTCTTC,CASTTTQGNSNEQFF,NA,TRBJ2-1,TRBV7-9,few
TGCGCCAGCACCCACCGGGACAGGGGTCGCCACGAGCAGTACTTC,CASTHRDRGRHEQYF,TRBD1,TRBJ2-7,TRBV10-1,NA
TGCGGAAGTGCTAGTCAAGACAATCAGCCCCAGCATTTT,CGSASQDNQPQHF,NA,TRBJ1-5,TRBV4-1,few
TGTGCCAGCAGCGTATCGGGTGGGTACGAGCAGTACTTC,CASSVSGGYEQYF,NA,TRBJ2-7,TRBV6-1,few
TGCGCCAGCAGCTCGGGACTAGCGGCGAGCACAGATACGCAGTATTTT,CASSSGLAASTDTQYF,TRBD2,TRBJ2-3,TRBV5-1,few
TGTGCCAGCATCTCTCCGGGACTAGCCACGCGGGGGACCCAGTACTTC,CASISPGLATRGTQYF,TRBD2,TRBJ2-5,TRBV28,few
TGTGCCGTCGACCGCGGGGGCTCCTACAATGAGCAGTTCTTC,CAVDRGGSYNEQFF,TRBD2,TRBJ2-1,TRBV10-3,few
TGTGCCAGCAGCGAGACTGACATAGAAAAACTGTTTTTT,CASSETDIEKLFF,NA,TRBJ1-4,TRBV7-9,few
TGTGCCAGCAGCTTGGGGACCCCGTTTGGCTACACCTTC,CASSLGTPFGYTF,NA,TRBJ1-2,TRBV5-7,NA
TGCGCCAGCAGCTTGGAGGCTAGCGGGGGGGAGACCCAGTACTTC,CASSLEASGGETQYF,TRBD2,TRBJ2-5,TRBV5-1,many
TGTGCCAGCAGTTATGGTAGCGGGGGTGGGGAGCAGTACTTC,CASSYGSGGGEQYF,TRBD2,TRBJ2-7,TRBV6-6,many
TGTGCCAGCAGCGTAAGGCATGGGGGTAACTATGGCTACACCTTC,CASSVRHGGNYGYTF,NA,TRBJ1-2,TRBV9,NA
TGTGCCAGCAGCTCACTCCCCCTAGGCAGCTTAGGCCACGAGCAGTACTTC,CASSSLPLGSLGHEQYF,NA,TRBJ2-7,TRBV7-2,NA